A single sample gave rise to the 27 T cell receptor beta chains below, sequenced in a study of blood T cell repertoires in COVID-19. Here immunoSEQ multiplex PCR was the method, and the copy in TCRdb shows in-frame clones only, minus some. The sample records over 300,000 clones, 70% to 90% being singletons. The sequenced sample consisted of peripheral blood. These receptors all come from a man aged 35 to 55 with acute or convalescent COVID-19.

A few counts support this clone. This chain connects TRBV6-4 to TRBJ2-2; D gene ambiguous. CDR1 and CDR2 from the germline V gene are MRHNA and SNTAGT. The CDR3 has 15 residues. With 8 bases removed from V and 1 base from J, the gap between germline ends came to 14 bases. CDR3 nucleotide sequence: TGTGCCAGCTCCTCTGCCCCAGGGAACACCGGGGAGCTGTTTTTT. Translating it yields CASSSAPGNTGELFF.

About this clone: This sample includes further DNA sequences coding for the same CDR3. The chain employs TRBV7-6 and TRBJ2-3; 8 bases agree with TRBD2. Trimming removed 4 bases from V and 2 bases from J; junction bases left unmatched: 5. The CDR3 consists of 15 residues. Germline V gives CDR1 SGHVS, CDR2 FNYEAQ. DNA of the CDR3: TGTGCCAGCAGCTCAGCGGGGGCCTCCACAGATACGCAGTATTTT. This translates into CASSSAGASTDTQYF.

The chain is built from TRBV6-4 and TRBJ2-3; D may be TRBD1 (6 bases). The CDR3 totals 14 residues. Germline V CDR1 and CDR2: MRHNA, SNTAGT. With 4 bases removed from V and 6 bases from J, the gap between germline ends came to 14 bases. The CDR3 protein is CASSGQQGDDTQYF. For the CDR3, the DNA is TGTGCCAGCAGTGGTCAACAGGGCGACGATACGCAGTATTTT.

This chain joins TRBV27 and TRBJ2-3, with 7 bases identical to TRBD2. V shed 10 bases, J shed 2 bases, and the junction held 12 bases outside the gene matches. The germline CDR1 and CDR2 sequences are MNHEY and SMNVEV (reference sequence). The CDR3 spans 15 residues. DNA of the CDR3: TGTGCCACAGAGGCTAGCGGATGGGCCACAGATACGCAGTATTTT. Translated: CATEASGWATDTQYF.

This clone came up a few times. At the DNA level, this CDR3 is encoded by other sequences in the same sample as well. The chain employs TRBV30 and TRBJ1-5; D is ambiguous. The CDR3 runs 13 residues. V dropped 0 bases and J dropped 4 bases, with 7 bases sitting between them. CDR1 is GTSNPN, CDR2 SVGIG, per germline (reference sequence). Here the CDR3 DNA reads TGTGCCTGGAGTGTACTTGAGAATCAGCCCCAGCATTTT. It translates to CAWSVLENQPQHF. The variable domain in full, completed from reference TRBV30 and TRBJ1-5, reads SQTIHQWPATLVQPVGSPLSLECTVEGTSNPNLYWYRQAAGRGLQLLFYSVGIGQISSEVPQNLSASRPQDRQFILSSKKLLLSDSGFYLCAWSVLENQPQHFGDGTRLSIL.

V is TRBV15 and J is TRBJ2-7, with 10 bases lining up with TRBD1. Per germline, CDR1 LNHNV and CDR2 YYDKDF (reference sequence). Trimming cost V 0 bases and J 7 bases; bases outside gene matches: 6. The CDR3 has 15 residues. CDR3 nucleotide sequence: TGTGCCACCAGCAGAGATAAGACAGGGGGCCGGGAGCAGTACTTC. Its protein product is CATSRDKTGGREQYF.

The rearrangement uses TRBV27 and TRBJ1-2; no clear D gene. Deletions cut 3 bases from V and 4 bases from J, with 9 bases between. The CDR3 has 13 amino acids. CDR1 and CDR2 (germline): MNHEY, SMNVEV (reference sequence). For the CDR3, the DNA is TGTGCCAGCAGTTTCCCGGAGGGCTATGGCTACACCTTC. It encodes CASSFPEGYGYTF.

CDR3: CASSPIQGQGQPQHF. In nucleotides, the CDR3 is TGTGCCAGCTCACCGATACAGGGACAGGGTCAGCCCCAGCATTTT. The genes are TRBV18 and TRBJ1-5; 9 nucleotides line up with TRBD1. Per the germline V gene, CDR1 is KGHSH and CDR2 is LQKENI. Trimming removed 3 bases from V and 6 bases from J; junction bases left unmatched: 6. This CDR3 is built from 15 residues.

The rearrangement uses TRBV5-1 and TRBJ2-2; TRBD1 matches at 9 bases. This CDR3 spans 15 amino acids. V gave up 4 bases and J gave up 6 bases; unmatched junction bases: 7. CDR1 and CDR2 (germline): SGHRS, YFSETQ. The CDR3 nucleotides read TGCGCCAGCAGCGGGGGACAGGGATTCTCCGGGGAGCTGTTTTTT. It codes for CASSGGQGFSGELFF.

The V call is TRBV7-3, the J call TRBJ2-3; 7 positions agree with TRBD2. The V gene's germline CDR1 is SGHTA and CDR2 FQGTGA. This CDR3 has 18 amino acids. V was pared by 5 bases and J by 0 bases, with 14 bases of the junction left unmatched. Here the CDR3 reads CASSPGPSGFPSTDTQYF. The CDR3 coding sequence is TGTGCCAGCAGCCCCGGTCCTAGCGGATTTCCAAGCACAGATACGCAGTATTTT.

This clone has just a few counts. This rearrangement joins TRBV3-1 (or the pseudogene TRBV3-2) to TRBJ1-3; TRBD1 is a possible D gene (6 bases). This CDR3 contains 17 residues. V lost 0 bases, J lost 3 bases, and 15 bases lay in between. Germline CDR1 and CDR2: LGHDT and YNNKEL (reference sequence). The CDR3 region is CASSQDWATGFGNTIYF. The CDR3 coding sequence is TGTGCCAGCAGCCAAGATTGGGCAACAGGGTTTGGAAACACCATATATTTT.

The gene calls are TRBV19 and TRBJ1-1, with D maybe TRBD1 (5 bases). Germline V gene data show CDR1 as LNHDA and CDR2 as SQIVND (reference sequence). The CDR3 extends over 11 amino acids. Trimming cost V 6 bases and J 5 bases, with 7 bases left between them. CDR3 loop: CASRSGTEAFF. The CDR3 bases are TGTGCCAGTAGGTCAGGGACTGAAGCTTTCTTT. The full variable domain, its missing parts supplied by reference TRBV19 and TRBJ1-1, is DGGITQSPKYLFRKEGQNVTLSCEQNLNHDAMYWYRQDPGQGLRLIYYSQIVNDFQKGDIAEGYSVSREKKESFPLTVTSAQKNPTAFYLCASRSGTEAFFGQGTRLTVV.

The CDR3 protein is CASSLVAGYETQYF. The CDR3 region has the DNA TGCGCCAGCAGCTTGGTAGCGGGGTACGAGACCCAGTACTTC. This chain uses TRBV5-1 with TRBJ2-5; 8 positions match TRBD2. The J segment lost 5 bases and the V segment lost 0 bases, leaving 3 bases of the junction unmatched. The CDR3 has 14 residues. Germline CDR1 and CDR2: SGHRS and YFSETQ. Complete variable domain (other parts from reference TRBV5-1 and TRBJ2-5): KAGVTQTPRYLIKTRGQQVTLSCSPISGHRSVSWYQQTPGQGLQFLFEYFSETQRNKGNFPGRFSGRQFSNSRSEMNVSTLELGDSALYLCASSLVAGYETQYFGPGTRLLVL.

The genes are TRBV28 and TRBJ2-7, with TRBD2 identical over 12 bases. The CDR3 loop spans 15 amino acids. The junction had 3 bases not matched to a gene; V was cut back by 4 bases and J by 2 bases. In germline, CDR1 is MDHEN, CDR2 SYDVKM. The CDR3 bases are TGTGCCAGCAGTTCTAGCGGGAGGGCGCCCTACGAGCAGTACTTC. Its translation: CASSSSGRAPYEQYF.

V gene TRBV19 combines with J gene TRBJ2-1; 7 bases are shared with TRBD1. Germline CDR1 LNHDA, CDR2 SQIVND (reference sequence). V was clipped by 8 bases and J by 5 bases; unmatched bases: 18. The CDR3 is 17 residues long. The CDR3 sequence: CASSGGMSGRNNNEQFF. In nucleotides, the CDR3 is TGTGCCAGTTCAGGGGGTATGAGTGGGAGAAACAACAATGAGCAGTTCTTC.

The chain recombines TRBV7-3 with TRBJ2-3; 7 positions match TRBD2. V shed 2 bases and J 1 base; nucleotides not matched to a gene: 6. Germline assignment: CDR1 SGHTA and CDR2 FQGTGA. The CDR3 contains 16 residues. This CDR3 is CASSLHGGGGTDTQYF. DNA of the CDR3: TGTGCCAGCAGCTTACACGGCGGGGGTGGCACAGATACGCAGTATTTT. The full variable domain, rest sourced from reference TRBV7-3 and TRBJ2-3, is GAGVSQTPSNKVTEKGKYVELRCDPISGHTALYWYRQSLGQGPEFLIYFQGTGAADDSGLPNDRFFAVRPEGSVSTLKIQRTERGDSAVYLCASSLHGGGGTDTQYFGPGTRLTVL.

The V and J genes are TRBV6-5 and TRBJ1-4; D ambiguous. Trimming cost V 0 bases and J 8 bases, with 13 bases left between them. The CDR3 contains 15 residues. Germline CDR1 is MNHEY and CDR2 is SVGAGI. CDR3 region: CASSYSWTGLEKLFF. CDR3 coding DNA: TGTGCCAGCAGTTACTCTTGGACTGGTTTGGAAAAACTGTTTTTT.

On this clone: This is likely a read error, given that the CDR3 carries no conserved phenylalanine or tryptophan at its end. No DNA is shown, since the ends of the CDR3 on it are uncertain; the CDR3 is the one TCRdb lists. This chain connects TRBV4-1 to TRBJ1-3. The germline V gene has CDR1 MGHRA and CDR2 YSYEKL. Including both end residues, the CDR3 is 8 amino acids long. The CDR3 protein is CASSQVCP.

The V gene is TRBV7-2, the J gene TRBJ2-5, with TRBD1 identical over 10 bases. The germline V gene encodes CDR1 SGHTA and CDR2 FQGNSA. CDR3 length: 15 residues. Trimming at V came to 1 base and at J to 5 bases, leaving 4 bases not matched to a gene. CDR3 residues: CASSLGQGARETQYF. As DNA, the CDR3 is TGTGCCAGCAGCTTAGGACAGGGGGCCAGGGAGACCCAGTACTTC.

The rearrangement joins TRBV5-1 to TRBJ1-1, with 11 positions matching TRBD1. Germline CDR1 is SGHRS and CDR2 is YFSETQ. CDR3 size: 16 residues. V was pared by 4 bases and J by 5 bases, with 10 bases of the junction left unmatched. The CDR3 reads CASSPWTGGGGTEAFF. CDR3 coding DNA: TGCGCCAGCAGCCCGTGGACAGGGGGCGGTGGAACTGAAGCTTTCTTT.

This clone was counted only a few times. The CDR3 region is CASSPHRGLMNTEAFF. The CDR3, as DNA: TGTGCCAGCAGCCCGCACAGGGGCCTCATGAACACTGAAGCTTTCTTT. V gene TRBV11-1 combines with J gene TRBJ1-1; 7 nucleotides agree with TRBD1. The CDR3 consists of 16 residues. Trimming at V came to 5 bases and at J to 0 bases, leaving 9 bases not matched to a gene. The germline V gene has CDR1 SGHAT and CDR2 FQDESV (reference sequence).

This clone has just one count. The CDR3 region is CASTWVGGTEAFF. DNA for the CDR3: TGCGCCAGCACGTGGGTTGGGGGGACTGAAGCTTTCTTT. This chain joins TRBV4-1 and TRBJ1-1; tentative D call: TRBD1 (5 bases). This CDR3 contains 13 residues. The V end was cut by 7 bases, the J end by 5 bases, with 14 bases between. CDR1 and CDR2 (germline): MGHRA, YSYEKL.

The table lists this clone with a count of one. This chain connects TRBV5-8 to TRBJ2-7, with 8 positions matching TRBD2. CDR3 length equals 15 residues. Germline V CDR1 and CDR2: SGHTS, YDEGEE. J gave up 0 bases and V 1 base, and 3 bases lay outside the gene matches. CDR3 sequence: CASSLISGSSYEQYF. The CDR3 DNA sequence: TGTGCCAGCAGCTTGATCAGCGGGAGCTCCTACGAGCAGTACTTC.

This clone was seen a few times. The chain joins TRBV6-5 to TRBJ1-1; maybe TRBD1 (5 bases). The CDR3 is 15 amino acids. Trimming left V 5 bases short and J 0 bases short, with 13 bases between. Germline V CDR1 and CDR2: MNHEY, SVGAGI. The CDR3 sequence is CASSLTGGVNTEAFF. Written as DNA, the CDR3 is TGTGCCAGCAGTCTCACAGGTGGGGTGAACACTGAAGCTTTCTTT.

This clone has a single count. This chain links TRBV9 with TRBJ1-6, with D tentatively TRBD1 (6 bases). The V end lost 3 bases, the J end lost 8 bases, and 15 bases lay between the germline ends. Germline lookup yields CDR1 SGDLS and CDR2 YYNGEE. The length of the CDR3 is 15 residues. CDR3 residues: CASSGTRGSDSPLHF. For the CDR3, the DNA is TGTGCCAGCAGCGGAACCAGGGGATCCGATTCACCCCTCCACTTT. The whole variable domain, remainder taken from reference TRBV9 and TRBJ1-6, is DSGVTQTPKHLITATGQRVTLRCSPRSGDLSVYWYQQSLDQGLQFLIQYYNGEERAKGNILERFSAQQFPDLHSELNLSSLELGDSALYFCASSGTRGSDSPLHFGNGTRLTVT.

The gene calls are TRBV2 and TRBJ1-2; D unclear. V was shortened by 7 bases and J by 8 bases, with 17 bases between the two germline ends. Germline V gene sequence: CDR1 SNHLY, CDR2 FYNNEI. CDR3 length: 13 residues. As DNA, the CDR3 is TGTGCCAGCACCACGGATGGACGGGGAGGCTACACCTTC. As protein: CASTTDGRGGYTF.

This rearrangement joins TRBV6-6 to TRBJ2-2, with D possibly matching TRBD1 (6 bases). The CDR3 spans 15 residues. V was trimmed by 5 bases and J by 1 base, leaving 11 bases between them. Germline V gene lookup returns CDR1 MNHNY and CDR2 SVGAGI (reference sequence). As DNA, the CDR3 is TGTGCCAGCAGTCCAAAGACAGGGAACACCGGGGAGCTGTTTTTT. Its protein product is CASSPKTGNTGELFF.